This T cell receptor (beta chain) was sequenced in a study of response to subunit inactivated influenza vaccine. TCRdb redid the calling of the RT-PCR reads with MiXCR, one entry per CDR3 protein. The table shows roughly 710,000 distinct CDR3 sequences, with 11% to 15% occurring only once. This TCR was sampled from a man aged 45-65 years who received an inactivated influenza vaccine. The specimen comprised PBMCs from blood, sampled roughly 15 days before vaccination.

CDR3 in amino acids: CATSRDRAKNEKLFF. The DNA for the CDR3 is TGTGCCACCAGCAGAGATCGGGCGAAGAATGAAAAACTGTTTTTT. The V gene is TRBV15, the J gene TRBJ1-4; unclear D gene. CDR1 is LNHNV and CDR2 is YYDKDF in the germline V gene (reference sequence). V was trimmed by 0 bases and J by 5 bases, leaving 10 bases between them. This CDR3 contains 15 residues.